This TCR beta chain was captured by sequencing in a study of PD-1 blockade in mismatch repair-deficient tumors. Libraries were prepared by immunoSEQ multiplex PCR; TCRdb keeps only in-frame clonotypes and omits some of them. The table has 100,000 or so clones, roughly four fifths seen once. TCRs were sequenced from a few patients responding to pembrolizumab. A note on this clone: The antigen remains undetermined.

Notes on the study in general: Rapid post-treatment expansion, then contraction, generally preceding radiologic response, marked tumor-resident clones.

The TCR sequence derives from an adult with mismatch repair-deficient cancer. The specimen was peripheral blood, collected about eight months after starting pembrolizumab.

The DNA of the CDR3 is TGTGCCAGCAGTGCGGGACAGTACGGTCGAGCAGATACGCAGTATTTT. Translation: CASSAGQYGRADTQYF. The chain recombines TRBV2 with TRBJ2-3, with 7 bases matching TRBD1. V gave up 4 bases and J gave up 4 bases; unmatched junction bases: 11. CDR1 SNHLY and CDR2 FYNNEI come from the germline V gene. The CDR3 has 16 amino acids.